This T cell receptor beta chain is from a study of post-analysis software for immune sequencing data. Study details: Courses of disease covered relapsing-remitting, secondary progressive and progressive-relapsing multiple sclerosis.

TCR beta cDNA libraries had unique molecular identifiers. From the PCR reads, TCRdb called clonotypes with MiXCR, one entry per CDR3 protein. Of roughly 580,000 distinct CDR3 sequences in the sample, about 40% were seen once. Broader study findings: TRBV segments more frequent in patients than in controls numbered five and included TRBV5-6, TRBV5-1 and TRBV20-1. F measure showed strong co-clustering of same-batch samples. In multiple sclerosis, normalized Chao1 diversity was significantly below that of controls.

Remarks on this clonotype: Antigen unknown.

The CDR3 is 15 amino acids. V lost 1 base and J lost 6, with 14 bases in between. Input material: blood. The receptor was isolated from a girl between 10 and 17 years old with multiple sclerosis. This rearrangement joins TRBV12-3 or TRBV12-4 to TRBJ2-3; D not resolved. The CDR3 nucleotides read TGTGCCAGCAGTTTAGAGACTTCGCCTGCGGATACGCAGTATTTT. As protein: CASSLETSPADTQYF.